The present TCR beta chain was sequenced within a study of T cell responses to AZD1222 COVID-19 vaccine. Study-level results: Nearly half of unique spike-specific TCRs reportedly avoided B.1.351 and B.1.1.7 mutated regions. Once two AZD1222 doses were given, Spike-specific TCR breadth and depth went up.

A remark on this clone: Its cognate antigen is unknown.

Pooled in the analysis were second doses at about 4 or about 12 weeks. V lost 5 bases to trimming and J lost 0 bases, with 13 bases between them. This CDR3 contains 16 residues. Germline V CDR1 and CDR2: KGHDR, SFDVKD. Assay: immunoSEQ multiplex PCR; the TCRdb copy retains only in-frame clones and omits some. Among about 140,000 clones, roughly 90% were seen once, and the ten largest hold roughly 3%. The sequence derives from an adult who received the AZD1222 COVID-19 vaccine. The J gene is TRBJ2-1, the V gene TRBV24-1; possibly TRBD1 or TRBD2 for D (5 bases each). The sample here was peripheral blood, taken 28 days after the second AZD1222 dose. CDR3 region: CATSGPGPSSYNEQFF. The CDR3 DNA reads as TGTGCCACCAGTGGTCCGGGACCGAGCTCCTACAATGAGCAGTTCTTC.